Following are 19 T cell receptor beta chains from one sample sequenced in a study of blood T cells in healthy people across ages. Then a second PCR, running roughly 7 to 11 cycles, was carried out with a sample-barcoded 5' primer and a J-beta primer mix. Each CDR3 protein gets one entry after TCRdb re-called the 5' RACE reads with MiXCR. Of 1.8 million or so distinct CDR3 sequences in the sample, approximately 40% were seen once. Material for sequencing was blood. All receptors derive from a human donor in good health.

This clonotype was recorded a few times. The chain links TRBV29-1 to TRBJ1-2; 7 bases align to TRBD1. V lost 7 bases to trimming and J lost 8 bases; unmatched junction nucleotides: 13. The CDR3 has 13 residues. CDR1 is SQVTM and CDR2 is ANQGSEA in the germline V gene. DNA for the CDR3: TGCAGCGCCTACGACAGGGAAGAAAGGGGCTACACCTTC. The encoded protein is CSAYDREERGYTF.

The V call is TRBV19, the J call TRBJ1-6, with D unresolved. Germline V gene data show CDR1 as LNHDA and CDR2 as SQIVND (reference sequence). The CDR3 extends over 16 amino acids. V lost 1 base to trimming and J lost 8 bases, with 15 bases between them. CDR3 nucleotide sequence: TGTGCCAGTAGTATAGTGTTCACCGAGGGCGATTCACCCCTCCACTTT. This encodes CASSIVFTEGDSPLHF.

The CDR3 loop reads CASSDGLGGVVTEAFF. The CDR3 DNA reads TGTGCCAGCAGTGATGGGCTAGGGGGGGTGGTCACTGAAGCTTTCTTT. This rearrangement joins TRBV6-1 to TRBJ1-1; weak D call: TRBD1 (6 bases). Trimming took 3 bases from V and 4 from J, leaving 18 bases between them. This CDR3 comprises 16 residues. Germline CDR1 and CDR2: MNHNS and SASEGT.

Only a few counts were recorded for this clonotype. The CDR3 sequence is CASSLWAKETQYF. As DNA, the CDR3 is TGTGCCAGCAGTTTATGGGCTAAGGAGACCCAGTACTTC. The chain uses TRBV27 and TRBJ2-5; D gene uncertain. Deletions cut 1 base from V and 5 bases from J, with 8 bases between. The CDR3 sequence is 13 residues long. The V gene's germline CDR1 is MNHEY and CDR2 SMNVEV (reference sequence).

V and J are TRBV9 and TRBJ2-7; a weak D match, TRBD2 (6 bases). The DNA end is a closer match to TRBJ2-5, so the J assignment may be wrong. The CDR3 runs 17 residues. Looked up from germline, CDR1 is SGDLS and CDR2 is YYNGEE. Written as DNA, the CDR3 is TGTGCCAGCAGCGTAGGGGCCACAAGGAGGGGCACAGAGACCCAGTACTTC. It encodes CASSVGATRRGTETQYF.

The V gene is TRBV28, the J gene TRBJ1-1; 8 bases line up with TRBD1. Trimming at V came to 5 bases and at J to 8 bases, leaving 10 bases not matched to a gene. CDR3 length: 14 residues. Looked up from germline, CDR1 is MDHEN and CDR2 is SYDVKM. CDR3 amino acids: CASSPQPGQGEAFF. The CDR3 DNA sequence: TGTGCCAGCAGTCCGCAACCAGGACAGGGAGAAGCTTTCTTT.

The V call is TRBV4-3, the J call TRBJ1-6; a possible D gene is TRBD1 (6 bases). Germline V CDR1 and CDR2: LGHNA, YSLEER. Trimming took off 4 bases at V and 8 bases at J, with 15 bases between the two ends. The CDR3 length is 15 residues. Here the CDR3 reads CASSRSAQGDSPLHF. In DNA, the CDR3 is TGCGCCAGCAGCCGATCGGCACAGGGAGATTCACCCCTCCACTTT.

The sample holds one count of this clonotype. The chain uses TRBV11-2 and TRBJ1-1; tentative D call: TRBD1 (5 bases). The germline CDR1 and CDR2 sequences are SGHAT and FQNNGV. The CDR3 length is 16 residues. Between the trimmed V and J ends, which lost 5 bases and 5 bases, there was a span of 21 bases. The CDR3 DNA is TGTGCCAGCAGCCCATGGGTCCTTACAGGAGGGACTGAAGCTTTCTTT. Amino acids: CASSPWVLTGGTEAFF.

This chain joins TRBV5-1 and TRBJ2-2; perhaps TRBD2 as D (5 bases). The CDR3 sequence is 14 residues long. V lost 4 bases, J lost 7 bases, and 14 bases lay in between. The germline V gene encodes CDR1 SGHRS and CDR2 YFSETQ. CDR3 in amino acids: CASSKDGGGGELFF. The CDR3 bases are TGCGCCAGCAGCAAGGACGGAGGTGGCGGGGAGCTGTTTTTT. The variable domain in full, completed from reference TRBV5-1 and TRBJ2-2, reads KAGVTQTPRYLIKTRGQQVTLSCSPISGHRSVSWYQQTPGQGLQFLFEYFSETQRNKGNFPGRFSGRQFSNSRSEMNVSTLELGDSALYLCASSKDGGGGELFFGEGSRLTVL.

The rearrangement links TRBV7-2 to TRBJ2-1; D call uncertain. CDR3 length equals 15 residues. V lost 6 bases to trimming and J lost 9 bases, with 21 bases between them. Germline lookup yields CDR1 SGHTA and CDR2 FQGNSA. The CDR3 is CASSLEEIVLSEQFF. DNA of the CDR3: TGTGCCAGCAGTCTAGAGGAAATAGTTTTAAGTGAGCAGTTCTTC.

In this sample, this clonotype turned up a few times. The rearrangement uses TRBV4-3 and TRBJ2-3; TRBD2 aligns across 11 bases. CDR1 LGHNA and CDR2 YSLEER come from the germline V gene. The CDR3 has 16 amino acids. The V segment lost 6 bases and the J segment 4 bases; nucleotides outside the gene matches: 9. This chain's CDR3 is CASSPLSGGDADTQYF. CDR3 DNA sequence: TGCGCCAGCAGTCCCCTTAGCGGGGGGGACGCAGATACGCAGTATTTT.

The V and J genes are TRBV29-1 and TRBJ2-7; D may be TRBD2 (5 bases). The CDR3 sequence is 17 residues long. Germline CDR1 and CDR2: SQVTM and ANQGSEA. Deletions cut 6 bases from V and 0 bases from J, with 24 bases between. This CDR3 is CSVNLPPPRGSSYEQYF. The CDR3 bases are TGCAGCGTCAACCTTCCCCCCCCTCGGGGAAGCTCCTACGAGCAGTACTTC.

This clonotype has only a few counts. The rearrangement uses TRBV12-3 or TRBV12-4 and TRBJ2-1, with 8 bases aligning to TRBD2. The ends lost 5 bases at V and 4 bases at J; junction bases unmatched: 10. The CDR3 sequence is 16 residues long. This chain's CDR3 is CASSLLMGGGYNEQFF. For the CDR3, the DNA is TGTGCCAGCAGTCTCCTTATGGGCGGGGGGTACAATGAGCAGTTCTTC.

This clonotype was seen many times. J is TRBJ1-5 and V is TRBV4-3; tentative D call: TRBD1 (5 bases). V lost 4 bases and J 4 bases, leaving 14 bases between the germline ends. The CDR3 covers 15 residues. Germline V gene data show CDR1 as LGHNA and CDR2 as YSLEER. The CDR3 DNA reads TGCGCCAGCAGCCGAACCGGGACGGGGAATCAGCCCCAGCATTTT. Protein product: CASSRTGTGNQPQHF.

This clonotype showed up just a few times. The CDR3 sequence is CASRPGVNQPQHF. The CDR3 DNA is TGTGCCAGCAGGCCAGGGGTCAATCAGCCCCAGCATTTT. The chain uses TRBV6-2 or TRBV6-3 and TRBJ1-5; D is perhaps TRBD1 (6 bases). Trimming shortened V by 6 bases and J by 3 bases, and 9 bases separated the two germline ends. The germline CDR1 and CDR2 sequences are MNHEY and SVGEGT. The CDR3 contains 13 residues.

This clonotype appeared once. The CDR3 spells CASSPSGDRGLWGYTF. Written as DNA, the CDR3 is TGTGCCAGCAGCCCCTCGGGGGACAGGGGGTTGTGGGGCTACACCTTC. V usage is TRBV7-9 and J usage is TRBJ1-2, with TRBD1 matching over 11 bases. Germline CDR1 reads SEHNR; CDR2 reads FQNEAQ (reference sequence). V lost 5 bases, J lost 8 bases, and 13 bases stayed unmatched. The CDR3 sequence is 16 residues long. Complete variable domain (other parts from reference TRBV7-9 and TRBJ1-2): DTGVSQNPRHKITKRGQNVTFRCDPISEHNRLYWYRQTLGQGPEFLTYFQNEAQLEKSRLLSDRFSAERPKGSFSTLEIQRTEQGDSAMYLCASSPSGDRGLWGYTFGSGTRLTVV.

V is TRBV7-9 and J is TRBJ2-5, with D possibly being TRBD1 or TRBD2 (5 bases each). The germline V gene has CDR1 SEHNR and CDR2 FQNEAQ (reference sequence). The CDR3 extends over 14 amino acids. V was trimmed by 7 bases and J by 3 bases, leaving 15 bases between them. For the CDR3, the DNA is TGTGCCAGCACAGGGCGACTAACCAAAGAGACCCAGTACTTC. It is translated as CASTGRLTKETQYF.

This clonotype turned up a few times. V is TRBV3-1 and J is TRBJ1-1; the D gene is possibly TRBD1 (5 bases). The germline gives CDR1 LGHDT, CDR2 YNNKEL (reference sequence). This CDR3 spans 14 amino acids. V was cut by 7 bases and J by 7 bases, with 19 bases left in between. Here the CDR3 DNA reads TGTGCCAGCACCGTGGAGGGGAAAGAGGGTGAAGCTTTCTTT. The encoded protein is CASTVEGKEGEAFF. Filled out from reference TRBV3-1 and TRBJ1-1, the complete variable domain reads DTAVSQTPKYLVTQMGNDKSIKCEQNLGHDTMYWYKQDSKKFLKIMFSYNNKELIINETVPNRFSPKSPDKAHLNLHINSLELGDSAVYFCASTVEGKEGEAFFGQGTRLTVV.

This chain connects TRBV20-1 to TRBJ2-3; D not resolved. V lost 0 bases and J lost 2, with 15 bases in between. This CDR3 is built from 16 residues. Germline V lookup: CDR1 DFQATT, CDR2 SNEGSKA (reference sequence). The CDR3 coding sequence is TGCAGTGCTAGAGACCATGAAGCCCGATTCACAGATACGCAGTATTTT. Its protein is CSARDHEARFTDTQYF.